This T cell receptor (beta chain) comes out of a study of T cell repertoires in cytomegalovirus infection. Each CDR3 protein is one row after TCRdb ran MiXCR on the reads. This table has roughly 190,000 distinct CDR3 sequences, roughly 9% appearing once. The sample comprised PBMCs. This receptor was obtained from a human donor in good health (CMV status not recorded). Some clones in this sample may be carry-over from other donors' samples.

CDR3 region: CASRRPLGVTGELFF. In DNA, the CDR3 is TGTGCCAGCAGGCGGCCACTGGGGGTTACCGGGGAGCTGTTTTTT. This sequence joins TRBV28 and TRBJ2-2, with D perhaps TRBD1 or TRBD2 (5 bases each). CDR1 and CDR2 from the germline V gene are MDHEN and SYDVKM. Trimming took 6 bases from V and 5 from J, leaving 16 bases between them. CDR3 length equals 15 residues.